The rows below give T cell receptor beta chains drawn from one sample of a study of blood T cell repertoires in COVID-19. Clones were sequenced by immunoSEQ multiplex PCR, and TCRdb holds only the in-frame ones, with some missing. The repertoire holds fewer than 250,000 clones, with around 89% as singletons. Sequencing was carried out using PBMCs or T cells enriched from blood (not recorded which). The receptors were sampled from a man between 50 and 59 years old who had been exposed to COVID-19. Both conserved end residues are part of each CDR3. Each record gives: V gene, clone size, J gene, D gene, CDR3 DNA, CDR3 protein. The D gene is left open where the match is weak. Some rows have no size entry. The others give once, few or many, or a class for an expanded clone.

>TRBV7-2|.|TRBJ1-5|.
TGTGCCAGCAGCTTAGTGGCAGGGTATAGCAATCAGCCCCAGCATTTT
CASSLVAGYSNQPQHF
>TRBV9|once|TRBJ1-2|.
TGTGCCAGCAGCCTAGCAGACAGCGCTTACTATGGCTACACCTTC
CASSLADSAYYGYTF
>TRBV5-4|.|TRBJ2-3|TRBD2
TGTGCCAGCAGCTTTACTAGCGGGAGCGCAGATACGCAGTATTTT
CASSFTSGSADTQYF
>TRBV5-1|.|TRBJ2-2|TRBD2
TGCGCCAGCAGCTTGAGGACTAGCGGCGACACCGGGGAGCTGTTTTTT
CASSLRTSGDTGELFF
>TRBV6-4|.|TRBJ2-6|.
TGTGCCAGCAGCCTAACTCACTCTGGGGCCAACGTCCTGACTTTC
CASSLTHSGANVLTF
>TRBV5-6|.|TRBJ2-1|TRBD1
TGTGCCAGCAGCCTTCCCGGGACAGGGGGTCGCGGGGAGCAGTTCTTC
CASSLPGTGGRGEQFF
>TRBV19|.|TRBJ1-5|.
TGTGCCAGTAGTTCAGGGATTAGCAATCAGCCCCAGCATTTT
CASSSGISNQPQHF
>TRBV5-1|.|TRBJ2-5|.
TGCGCCAGCAGCTTTGAGGGATGGGAGACCCAGTACTTC
CASSFEGWETQYF
>TRBV2|.|TRBJ1-2|.
TGTGCCAGCAGCGGCAGGGGAGAGGACTATGGCTACACCTTC
CASSGRGEDYGYTF
>TRBV24-1|.|TRBJ2-2|TRBD1
TGTGCCACCAGTGATTTTCCTCTCGACAGGGGGGACACCGGGGAGCTGTTTTTT
CATSDFPLDRGDTGELFF
>TRBV24-1|few|TRBJ2-1|.
TGTGCCACCAGTGATTTGCAGCAGGGGCGCAGGACTCACGGGCAGTTCTTC
CATSDLQQGRRTHGQFF